One and the same sample provided the 5 T cell receptor beta chains below, sequenced in a study of CD8 T cells in Susac syndrome. Reverse transcription of roughly 0.5 to 1 ug RNA was performed with random hexamers. One entry per CDR3 protein results from TCRdb running MiXCR on the immunoSEQ multiplex PCR reads. This table has a few hundred thousand distinct CDR3 sequences, about 82% appearing once. Material for sequencing was CD8+ T cells from PBMCs. The receptors were sampled from a human donor with multiple sclerosis.

This chain uses TRBV9 with TRBJ1-5, with a weak D call TRBD1 (6 bases). CDR1 is SGDLS and CDR2 is YYNGEE in the germline V gene. Between the trimmed V and J ends, which lost 0 bases and 7 bases, there was a span of 11 bases. There are 14 residues in the CDR3. CDR3 nucleotides: TGTGCCAGCAGCGTAGAGCCGACAGGACAGCCCCAGCATTTT. Translating gives CASSVEPTGQPQHF.

The rearrangement joins TRBV28 to TRBJ1-1; no clear D. The V gene's germline CDR1 is MDHEN and CDR2 SYDVKM. The V end lost 3 bases, the J end lost 1 base, and 9 bases lay between the germline ends. This CDR3 comprises 14 residues. Here the CDR3 reads CASSFLGGNTEAFF. In DNA, the CDR3 is TGTGCCAGCAGTTTTTTGGGCGGGAACACTGAAGCTTTCTTT.

The V gene is TRBV27, the J gene TRBJ1-2; D call uncertain. V was shortened by 4 bases and J by 2 bases, with 8 bases between the two germline ends. From germline, CDR1 is MNHEY and CDR2 SMNVEV (reference sequence). The CDR3 sequence is 13 residues long. DNA of the CDR3: TGTGCCAGCAGTTCGTCGGTGAACTATGGCTACACCTTC. This gives the protein CASSSSVNYGYTF.

The gene calls are TRBV20-1 and TRBJ2-1; 11 positions agree with TRBD2. Germline lookup yields CDR1 DFQATT and CDR2 SNEGSKA (reference sequence). J lost 2 bases, V lost 0 bases, and 12 bases had no gene match. CDR3 length: 19 residues. In DNA, the CDR3 is TGCAGTGCTAGAGACCCTAGCGGGAGGTACCCCGCCACCTACAATGAGCAGTTCTTC. Encoded protein: CSARDPSGRYPATYNEQFF.

This sequence joins TRBV7-6 and TRBJ2-3, with 9 bases fitting TRBD2. Trimming at V came to 5 bases and at J to 5 bases, leaving 8 bases not matched to a gene. The CDR3 length is 15 residues. Per the germline V gene, CDR1 is SGHVS and CDR2 is FNYEAQ. The CDR3 DNA reads as TGTGCCAGCAGCCCCGGCGGCGGGAGGGAAGATACGCAGTATTTT. Its translation: CASSPGGGREDTQYF.